This note documents a single T cell receptor (beta chain) sequence. The antigen is undetermined. This CDR3 has 17 amino acids. Donors came from a validation cohort of over a hundred subjects, distinct from the first 666-subject cohort. The data belong to a study of cytomegalovirus exposure and HLA in healthy donors. Study findings and constraints: In vitro testing confirmed a few CMV-associated chains as specific for CMV antigens. It was 160 or so TCR beta chains that were listed as cytomegalovirus-associated.

The repertoire was sequenced with immunoSEQ multiplex PCR; TCRdb's copy has only in-frame clones and lacks some. This table has roughly 250,000 clones, approximately 86% appearing once. Sequences were obtained from PBMCs. This sequence originates from a woman aged 25 to 45 in good health and CMV-seropositive. V and J are TRBV1 and TRBJ1-5; the D call TRBD1 from the table was never checked on the DNA. TRBV1 is a recognized pseudogene. Written as DNA, the CDR3 is TGCACCACCTCAGGGCAGGGGGCCTTTAGACGCAATCAGCCCCAGCATTTT. It yields the protein CTTSGQGAFRRNQPQHF.